The T cell receptor (beta chain) described here comes from a study of response to subunit inactivated influenza vaccine. TCRdb passed the RT-PCR reads through MiXCR, listing each CDR3 protein once. The table has about 780,000 distinct CDR3 sequences, 18% seen once. The CDR3 consists of 17 residues. The germline CDR1 and CDR2 sequences are LGHNA and YNFKEQ. The V segment lost 4 bases and the J segment 5 bases; nucleotides outside the gene matches: 10. The chain couples TRBV4-2 to TRBJ2-2, with TRBD2 identical over 10 bases. The specimen comprised PBMCs from blood, sampled 5 to 6 days after vaccination. The origin of this receptor is a man in his fifties who received an inactivated influenza vaccine. The CDR3 loop is CASSRDTSGKGTGELFF. The CDR3 DNA reads TGTGCCAGCAGCCGAGATACTAGCGGGAAAGGTACCGGGGAGCTGTTTTTT.